This T cell receptor (beta chain) was recovered during a study of cytomegalovirus exposure and HLA in healthy donors. Vbeta (60) and Jbeta (13) primers were used in the PCR. Sequencing was performed with immunoSEQ multiplex PCR; in TCRdb, only in-frame clones are kept and a portion is missing. The data contain roughly 150,000 clones, 70% to 85% of them singletons. The TCR comes from a male donor in good health and CMV-seronegative. The sequenced sample consisted of PBMCs.

CDR3 in DNA: TGTGCCAGCAGCCAAGTAAGGGGCCACGAGCAGTACTTC. Its protein product is CASSQVRGHEQYF. This chain joins TRBV14 and TRBJ2-7, with D perhaps TRBD1 (5 bases). The CDR3 totals 13 residues. CDR1 SGHDN and CDR2 FVKESK come from the germline V gene. Between the trimmed V and J ends, which lost 1 base and 5 bases, there was a span of 9 bases. Drawing the rest from reference TRBV14 and TRBJ2-7, the complete variable domain is EAGVTQFPSHSVIEKGQTVTLRCDPISGHDNLYWYRRVMGKEIKFLLHFVKESKQDESGMPNNRFLAERTGGTYSTLKVQPAELEDSGVYFCASSQVRGHEQYFGPGTRLTVT.